One sample yielded the 27 T cell receptor beta chains listed below, sequenced in a study of cytomegalovirus exposure and HLA in healthy donors. Sequenced by immunoSEQ multiplex PCR; TCRdb stores in-frame clones only, minus some. The data contain tens of thousands of clones, approximately 94% of them singletons. Sequenced sample: PBMCs. These receptors originate from a young woman in good health and CMV-seronegative.

The V call is TRBV30, the J call TRBJ2-7, with D perhaps matching TRBD1 (7 bases). V was pared by 3 bases and J by 5 bases, with 17 bases between. Germline V gene data show CDR1 as GTSNPN and CDR2 as SVGIG (reference sequence). The CDR3 has 14 residues. The CDR3 nucleotides read TGTGCCTGGAGGAGGAGGGACAGAGCCCACGAGCAGTACTTC. This codes for CAWRRRDRAHEQYF. The complete variable domain, with remaining parts taken from reference TRBV30 and TRBJ2-7, reads SQTIHQWPATLVQPVGSPLSLECTVEGTSNPNLYWYRQAAGRGLQLLFYSVGIGQISSEVPQNLSASRPQDRQFILSSKKLLLSDSGFYLCAWRRRDRAHEQYFGPGTRLTVT.

This clone occurred once. The V and J genes are TRBV19 and TRBJ2-1, with 16 bases fitting TRBD2. CDR3 size: 19 residues. The junction had 13 bases not matched to a gene; V was cut back by 6 bases and J by 5 bases. Germline V gene lookup returns CDR1 LNHDA and CDR2 SQIVND (reference sequence). The CDR3 nucleotides are TGTGCCAGTAGCGACATGCTGGGACTAGCGGGAGGGTCGAACAATGAGCAGTTCTTC. Translated: CASSDMLGLAGGSNNEQFF.

This clone has just one count. The rearrangement uses TRBV2 and TRBJ2-1, with D possibly matching TRBD2 (6 bases). Germline V gives CDR1 SNHLY, CDR2 FYNNEI. V lost 1 base, J lost 7 bases, and 8 bases lay in between. CDR3 length: 13 amino acids. In DNA form, the CDR3 reads TGTGCCAGCAGTGAAGGACTAGTTAATGAGCAGTTCTTC. Translated: CASSEGLVNEQFF.

The chain employs TRBV5-4 and TRBJ2-7; TRBD2 matches 11 bases. The V gene's germline CDR1 is SGHNT and CDR2 YYREEE (reference sequence). The CDR3 totals 15 residues. Trimming cost V 4 bases and J 3 bases; bases outside gene matches: 6. In nucleotides, the CDR3 is TGTGCCAGCAGCCCCGGGACTAGCGGCCACTACGAGCAGTACTTC. Translation gives CASSPGTSGHYEQYF.

This chain uses TRBV5-1 with TRBJ1-1, with D possibly matching TRBD1 (5 bases). V was clipped by 6 bases and J by 4 bases, with 22 bases between them. Germline V gene data show CDR1 as SGHRS and CDR2 as YFSETQ. This CDR3 has 16 residues. CDR3 in DNA: TGCGCCAGCACTCAAGGCTCGACAGTCGGGAGCACTGAAGCTTTCTTT. It codes for CASTQGSTVGSTEAFF.

The rearrangement uses TRBV30 and TRBJ2-6, with D possibly matching TRBD1 (6 bases). Trimming left V 3 bases short and J 0 bases short, with 18 bases between. CDR1 is GTSNPN, CDR2 SVGIG, per germline (reference sequence). The length of the CDR3 is 18 residues. The DNA for the CDR3 is TGTGCCTGGAGCTTACAGGGCCAAACTGTCTCTGGGGCCAACGTCCTGACTTTC. The encoded protein is CAWSLQGQTVSGANVLTF.

The V call is TRBV27, the J call TRBJ1-3; no definite D call. CDR3 length equals 13 residues. Germline-derived CDR1 and CDR2 are MNHEY and SMNVEV (reference sequence). Trimming removed 5 bases at V and 8 bases at J, with 13 bases between. The CDR3 protein is CASSTLGKDTIYF. Written as DNA, the CDR3 is TGTGCCAGCAGTACCCTAGGCAAGGACACCATATATTTT.

This clone came up a few times. This chain uses TRBV2 with TRBJ2-3, with TRBD1 as a possible D gene (7 bases). This CDR3 spans 15 amino acids. The germline gives CDR1 SNHLY, CDR2 FYNNEI. The V end was cut by 6 bases, the J end by 0 bases, with 13 bases between. CDR3 sequence reads: CASRGGQSSTDTQYF. The DNA of the CDR3 is TGTGCCAGCAGGGGGGGACAGTCTAGCACAGATACGCAGTATTTT. Full variable domain (rest looked up from reference TRBV2 and TRBJ2-3): EPEVTQTPSHQVTQMGQEVILRCVPISNHLYFYWYRQILGQKVEFLVSFYNNEISEKSEIFDDQFSVERPDGSNFTLKIRSTKLEDSAMYFCASRGGQSSTDTQYFGPGTRLTVL.

The chain is built from TRBV6-1 and TRBJ1-2, with 7 bases matching TRBD1. The CDR3 spans 15 residues. CDR1 and CDR2 (germline): MNHNS, SASEGT. V was pared by 0 bases and J by 2 bases, with 3 bases of the junction left unmatched. The DNA for the CDR3 is TGTGCCAGCAGTGAAGCAGGGGGCAGGAACTATGGCTACACCTTC. Translated, it gives CASSEAGGRNYGYTF.

In its sample, this clone was seen a few times. V is TRBV25-1 and J is TRBJ1-5; no reliable D call. V lost 4 bases to trimming and J lost 9 bases, with 10 bases between them. The CDR3 runs 12 residues. Looked up from germline, CDR1 is MGHDK and CDR2 is SYGVNS. The CDR3 region has the DNA TGTGCCAGCAGTGCGCCCCGGGGGCCCCAGCATTTT. It codes for CASSAPRGPQHF.

The rearrangement uses TRBV2 and TRBJ1-1; 7 bases map to TRBD1. Germline V gives CDR1 SNHLY, CDR2 FYNNEI. V dropped 4 bases and J dropped 1; count of bases not matched to a gene: 6. The CDR3 spans 15 residues. The CDR3 sequence is CASSARGRSNTEAFF. The CDR3 DNA follows: TGTGCCAGCAGTGCAAGGGGGCGGTCGAACACTGAAGCTTTCTTT.

The chain has TRBV10-3 and TRBJ1-1, with D possibly matching TRBD1 (5 bases). The germline gives CDR1 ENHRY, CDR2 SYGVKD. V lost 0 bases to trimming and J lost 1 base, with 9 bases between them. The length of the CDR3 is 15 residues. CDR3 amino acids: CAISESGQANTEAFF. CDR3 DNA sequence: TGTGCCATCAGTGAGTCGGGGCAGGCGAACACTGAAGCTTTCTTT.

The chain couples TRBV5-4 to TRBJ2-7; 8 nucleotides line up with TRBD2. The CDR3 loop spans 14 amino acids. Trimming took 1 base from V and 3 from J; bases not matched to a gene: 3. The germline V gene encodes CDR1 SGHNT and CDR2 YYREEE (reference sequence). The CDR3: CASSLSGTSYEQYF. The CDR3, as DNA: TGTGCCAGCAGCTTGTCAGGGACTAGCTACGAGCAGTACTTC.

The chain couples TRBV28 to TRBJ2-3; 9 nucleotides align to TRBD2. The CDR3 runs 18 residues. J lost 2 bases, V lost 6 bases, and 15 bases had no gene match. Germline loops: CDR1 MDHEN, CDR2 SYDVKM. CDR3 nucleotides: TGTGCCAGCAGGCCAAAATATTTTAGCGGGGGCACCACAGATACGCAGTATTTT. As protein: CASRPKYFSGGTTDTQYF.

J is TRBJ2-7 and V is TRBV27; 8 nucleotides agree with TRBD1. V shed 2 bases, J shed 3 bases, and the junction held 15 bases outside the gene matches. The germline V gene has CDR1 MNHEY and CDR2 SMNVEV (reference sequence). The CDR3 has 18 amino acids. The chain's CDR3 is CASSLRPGGYSFNYEQYF. The CDR3 DNA is TGTGCCAGCAGTTTACGTCCAGGGGGCTATTCTTTCAACTACGAGCAGTACTTC.

The rearrangement uses TRBV4-1 and TRBJ2-1; D possibly corresponds to TRBD2 (5 bases). The V end was cut by 8 bases, the J end by 0 bases, with 17 bases between. Germline values: CDR1 MGHRA, CDR2 YSYEKL. The CDR3 is 16 residues long. The CDR3 sequence is CASLPFLAVSYNEQFF. Written as DNA, the CDR3 is TGCGCCAGCCTACCCTTCCTAGCTGTCTCCTACAATGAGCAGTTCTTC.

This rearrangement joins TRBV28 to TRBJ2-5; 13 nucleotides align to TRBD2. The V gene's germline CDR1 is MDHEN and CDR2 SYDVKM. Unmatched junction bases numbered 0, after V lost 2 bases and J lost 3 bases. This CDR3 is built from 15 residues. The DNA of the CDR3 is TGTGCCAGCAGTTTAGGGACTAGCGGGGAAGAGACCCAGTACTTC. Residues: CASSLGTSGEETQYF.

The chain employs TRBV18 and TRBJ2-1, with 14 bases lining up with TRBD2. The germline gives CDR1 KGHSH, CDR2 LQKENI. V lost 8 bases to trimming and J lost 8 bases; unmatched junction nucleotides: 8. CDR3 length: 15 amino acids. Here the CDR3 reads CASQKTSGGADEQFF. CDR3 bases: TGTGCCAGCCAAAAGACTAGCGGGGGGGCGGATGAGCAGTTCTTC.

The V gene is TRBV5-6, the J gene TRBJ1-2; 7 bases fit TRBD1. This CDR3 is built from 13 residues. Germline values: CDR1 SGHDT, CDR2 YYEEEE. J gave up 4 bases and V 4 bases, and 4 bases lay outside the gene matches. CDR3 in amino acids: CASSLHRGYGYTF. The CDR3 DNA reads as TGTGCCAGCAGCCTCCACAGGGGCTATGGCTACACCTTC.

The gene calls are TRBV6-4 and TRBJ2-1, with D perhaps matching TRBD2 (6 bases). Trimming removed 0 bases from V and 0 bases from J, with 6 bases in between. The CDR3 length is 15 residues. Looked up from germline, CDR1 is MRHNA and CDR2 is SNTAGT. The DNA for the CDR3 is TGTGCCAGCAGTGACTCAGCGGGCTCCTACAATGAGCAGTTCTTC. Protein: CASSDSAGSYNEQFF.

The chain joins TRBV14 to TRBJ2-3; 11 positions agree with TRBD2. This CDR3 has 14 residues. Germline V lookup: CDR1 SGHDN, CDR2 FVKESK. The V segment lost 8 bases and the J segment 3 bases; nucleotides outside the gene matches: 4. The CDR3 protein is CASQLAGVTDTQYF. For the CDR3, the DNA is TGTGCCAGCCAACTAGCGGGAGTGACAGATACGCAGTATTTT. Supplemented by reference TRBV14 and TRBJ2-3, the full variable domain reads EAGVTQFPSHSVIEKGQTVTLRCDPISGHDNLYWYRRVMGKEIKFLLHFVKESKQDESGMPNNRFLAERTGGTYSTLKVQPAELEDSGVYFCASQLAGVTDTQYFGPGTRLTVL.

This clone was seen once. The chain carries TRBV28 and TRBJ1-2; possible D gene TRBD1, 6 bases. Trimming took off 2 bases at V and 5 bases at J, with 18 bases between the two ends. The CDR3 extends over 16 amino acids. Looked up from germline, CDR1 is MDHEN and CDR2 is SYDVKM. The CDR3 is CASSLNGADRSYGYTF. The CDR3 DNA is TGTGCCAGCAGTTTAAATGGGGCTGACAGGTCGTATGGCTACACCTTC.

About this clone itself: The junction departs from the called germline gene at one end, perhaps through a read error. This chain uses TRBV7-7 with TRBJ2-5; 12 nucleotides align to TRBD2. CDR1 and CDR2 from the germline V gene are SSHAT and FNYEAQ (reference sequence). The CDR3 has 16 residues. As DNA, the CDR3 is TGTGCTAGCAGCAGACGGACTAGCGGGACCCCAGAGACCCAGTACTTC. Its protein is CASSRRTSGTPETQYF.

This sequence joins TRBV19 and TRBJ2-5, with TRBD1 matching 7 bases. The CDR3 spans 14 residues. CDR1 is LNHDA, CDR2 SQIVND, per germline (reference sequence). Unmatched junction bases numbered 9, after V lost 6 bases and J lost 5 bases. In DNA, the CDR3 is TGTGCCAGTAGCAGAGGACAGGTCGTTGAGACCCAGTACTTC. Translating gives CASSRGQVVETQYF.

The chain employs TRBV19 and TRBJ2-1; D is perhaps TRBD1 (5 bases). The ends were cut back, 5 bases at V and 8 bases at J, with 13 bases in the middle. The CDR3 loop spans 13 amino acids. In germline, CDR1 is LNHDA, CDR2 SQIVND (reference sequence). CDR3 nucleotide sequence: TGTGCCAGTAGTCTTGGACATATCGATGAGCAGTTCTTC. This codes for CASSLGHIDEQFF. The full variable domain, in which reference TRBV19 and TRBJ2-1 provide the parts outside the CDR3, is DGGITQSPKYLFRKEGQNVTLSCEQNLNHDAMYWYRQDPGQGLRLIYYSQIVNDFQKGDIAEGYSVSREKKESFPLTVTSAQKNPTAFYLCASSLGHIDEQFFGPGTRLTVL.

The chain links TRBV10-3 to TRBJ1-2, with D unclear. The CDR3 has 13 residues. CDR1 ENHRY and CDR2 SYGVKD come from the germline V gene. V was clipped by 3 bases and J by 0 bases, with 5 bases between them. CDR3 DNA: TGTGCCATCAGTGATCCTGCTAACTATGGCTACACCTTC. As protein: CAISDPANYGYTF.

This clone was detected once. V and J are TRBV6-4 and TRBJ2-3; D is undetermined. CDR1 MRHNA and CDR2 SNTAGT come from the germline V gene. This CDR3 has 13 amino acids. Trimming removed 6 bases at V and 3 bases at J, with 10 bases between. CDR3 amino acids: CASRGDPTDTQYF. CDR3 nucleotide sequence: TGTGCCAGCAGAGGAGACCCGACAGATACGCAGTATTTT.